Listed below are T cell receptor beta chains from one sample, sequenced in a study of blood T cell repertoires in COVID-19. The protocol was immunoSEQ multiplex PCR, while the TCRdb copy is restricted to in-frame clones and leaves out a portion. The repertoire includes a few hundred thousand clones, about 87% of them detected once, and around 3.1% sits in the top ten. The sequenced sample was PBMCs or T cells enriched from blood (not recorded which). The receptor source for this set is a woman aged 40-49 years who had been exposed to COVID-19. Each CDR3 is given with its conserved first and last residue. Each record gives: J gene, V gene, D gene, clone size, CDR3 protein, CDR3 DNA. A D gene is named only where the DNA matches it firmly. Rows may omit the clone size; those that give it use once, few, many or a size class.

TRBJ1-2 TRBV7-9 . . CASYGEGVYGYTF TGTGCCAGTTATGGGGAGGGTGTCTATGGCTACACCTTC
TRBJ2-3 TRBV7-2 TRBD1 . CASSLRTGSTDTQYF TGTGCCAGCAGCTTAAGGACAGGGAGCACAGATACGCAGTATTTT
TRBJ1-2 TRBV14 . . CASSQLSSPTNYGYTF TGTGCCAGCAGCCAACTATCATCCCCTACTAACTATGGCTACACCTTC
TRBJ1-3 TRBV30 . . CAWRTVGNTIYF TGTGCCTGGCGGACAGTCGGAAACACCATATATTTT
TRBJ2-7 TRBV5-6 . . CASSPGVEQYF TGTGCCAGCAGCCCCGGGGTGGAGCAGTACTTC
TRBJ2-5 TRBV29-1 . . CSVVSDWGGGGETQYF TGCAGCGTTGTCAGCGACTGGGGAGGTGGGGGAGAGACCCAGTACTTC
TRBJ2-3 TRBV3-1/TRBV3-2 . . CASSQESGYTDTQYF TGTGCCAGCAGCCAAGAAAGCGGGTACACAGATACGCAGTATTTT
TRBJ1-6 TRBV5-1 TRBD1 . CASSLPPGQGNSPLHF TGCGCCAGCAGCTTGCCCCCGGGACAGGGGAATTCACCCCTCCACTTT
TRBJ2-3 TRBV5-1 TRBD2 . CASSLGGADTDTQYF TGTGCCAGCAGTCTCGGGGGGGCAGACACAGATACGCAGTATTTT
TRBJ1-4 TRBV4-2 . . CASSQVIGAEKLFF TGTGCCAGCAGCCAAGTTATAGGGGCGGAAAAACTGTTTTTT
TRBJ1-5 TRBV28 TRBD1 . CASSLSDRGNQPQHF TGTGCCAGCAGTTTATCCGACAGGGGGAATCAGCCCCAGCATTTT
TRBJ1-5 TRBV19 . . CASSMRQPDQPQHF TGTGCCAGTAGTATGAGACAGCCGGATCAGCCCCAGCATTTT
TRBJ1-1 TRBV5-6 TRBD1 . CASRDRTGQAFF TGTGCCAGCAGGGATCGGACAGGGCAGGCTTTCTTT
TRBJ1-2 TRBV28 TRBD1 . CASGTGAYGYTF TGTGCCAGTGGGACAGGGGCCTATGGCTACACCTTC
TRBJ1-2 TRBV28 . . CASSLTGGPNYGYTF TGTGCCAGCAGTTTAACGGGGGGACCTAACTATGGCTACACCTTC
TRBJ1-2 TRBV7-3 TRBD1 . CASSSTGGASNYGYTF TGTGCCAGCAGCTCCACAGGGGGGGCGAGTAACTATGGCTACACCTTC
TRBJ1-2 TRBV4-1 . once CASSQDNFLQALGYTF TGCGCCAGCAGCCAAGATAACTTTCTTCAAGCCCTTGGCTACACCTTC
TRBJ2-2 TRBV5-4 TRBD1 few CASSPGQGRFTGELFF TGTGCCAGCAGCCCAGGACAGGGTCGGTTCACCGGGGAGCTGTTTTTT
TRBJ2-5 TRBV28 TRBD1 . CASSRGRGQGVETQYF TGTGCCAGCAGTCGAGGAAGGGGACAGGGAGTCGAGACCCAGTACTTC
TRBJ2-7 TRBV10-2 . few CASSDRDNAYEQYF TGCGCCAGCAGTGACCGGGACAACGCATACGAGCAGTACTTC
TRBJ2-4 TRBV30 TRBD2 once CAWSGLAGGTGDIQYF TGTGCCTGGAGTGGTCTAGCGGGGGGAACGGGTGACATTCAGTACTTC
TRBJ1-5 TRBV7-8 . . CASSLVRQSNQPQHF TGTGCCAGCAGCTTAGTACGCCAGTCAAATCAGCCCCAGCATTTT
TRBJ2-2 TRBV11-2 TRBD2 . CASSLLAGVELFF TGTGCCAGCAGCCTTTTGGCGGGAGTTGAGCTGTTTTTT
TRBJ1-1 TRBV30 . . CASGDIWGMNTEAFF TGTGCCTCGGGGGACATTTGGGGAATGAACACTGAAGCTTTCTTT
TRBJ2-7 TRBV6-5 . . CASSLTRASSYEQYF TGTGCCAGCAGTCTTACGCGGGCCAGCTCCTACGAGCAGTACTTC
TRBJ1-4 TRBV5-6 . . CASSLMRNEKLFF TGTGCCAGCAGCTTGATGCGAAATGAAAAACTGTTTTTT
TRBJ2-2 TRBV6-2/TRBV6-3 TRBD2 . CASSYSRDYLTGELFF TGTGCCAGCAGTTACAGTAGGGACTACCTTACCGGGGAGCTGTTTTTT
TRBJ1-5 TRBV4-3 TRBD1 . CASSQDRGRPQHF TGCGCCAGCAGCCAAGATAGGGGGCGGCCCCAGCATTTT
TRBJ2-2 TRBV2 TRBD2 few CASSESGGAGELFF TGTGCCAGCAGTGAATCCGGGGGGGCCGGGGAGCTGTTTTTT
TRBJ2-2 TRBV7-2 . . CASSLKFSGELFF TGTGCCAGCAGCTTAAAATTCTCCGGGGAGCTGTTTTTT
TRBJ2-1 TRBV28 TRBD2 . CASSLTGTSSTEQFF TGTGCCAGCAGTTTAACCGGGACTAGTTCCACTGAGCAGTTCTTC
TRBJ2-3 TRBV12-3/TRBV12-4 . . CASSSPGRQYF TGTGCCAGCAGTTCCCCGGGTAGGCAGTATTTT
TRBJ2-7 TRBV11-2 . once CASSLVASWGSYEQYF TGTGCCAGCAGCTTAGTGGCTAGCTGGGGCTCCTACGAGCAGTACTTC
TRBJ1-6 TRBV18 . . CASSREQARRNSPLHF TGTGCCAGCTCACGAGAACAGGCCCGGCGGAATTCACCCCTCCACTTT
TRBJ1-1 TRBV4-2 TRBD1 . CASSRTGSTEAFF TGTGCCAGCAGCCGGACAGGGTCCACTGAAGCTTTCTTT
TRBJ1-1 TRBV29-1 . . CSVERVNTEAFF TGCAGCGTTGAACGGGTGAACACTGAAGCTTTCTTT
TRBJ1-1 TRBV28 . few CASHLNTEAFF TGTGCCAGTCATTTGAACACTGAAGCTTTCTTT
TRBJ1-6 TRBV7-2 TRBD1 . CASSPVPGQANSPLHF TGTGCCAGCAGCCCCGTCCCGGGACAGGCCAATTCACCCCTCCACTTT
TRBJ2-2 TRBV19 . . CASSIRQGGNTGELFF TGTGCCAGTAGTATACGACAGGGAGGGAACACCGGGGAGCTGTTTTTT
TRBJ1-3 TRBV4-1 . . CASSQWGTGNTIYF TGCGCCAGCAGCCAGTGGGGCACTGGAAACACCATATATTTT
TRBJ1-1 TRBV4-1 . once CASSQDRILVGGNTEAFF TGCGCCAGCAGCCAAGACCGGATCCTAGTAGGGGGAAACACTGAAGCTTTCTTT
TRBJ1-4 TRBV19 . . CASSMRREKLFF TGTGCCAGTAGTATGCGGCGAGAAAAACTGTTTTTT
TRBJ1-4 TRBV19 TRBD1 . CASSMAGGGTNEKLFF TGTGCCAGTAGTATGGCAGGGGGCGGAACTAATGAAAAACTGTTTTTT
TRBJ2-2 TRBV9 . . CASSASPTGELFF TGTGCCAGCAGTGCGTCCCCTACCGGGGAGCTGTTTTTT
TRBJ1-4 TRBV19 . . CASKSWTVLNEKLFF TGTGCCAGTAAGTCTTGGACAGTTTTGAATGAAAAACTGTTTTTT
TRBJ2-1 TRBV5-6 . once CASSDLVDEQFF TGTGCCAGTTCGGACTTGGTTGATGAGCAGTTCTTC
TRBJ2-3 TRBV24-1 TRBD1 . CATGTGAGTDTQYF TGTGCCACCGGTACAGGGGCCGGCACAGATACGCAGTATTTT
TRBJ2-7 TRBV7-8 . . CASSLSGYEQYF TGTGCCAGCAGCCTATCAGGCTACGAGCAGTACTTC
TRBJ2-1 TRBV7-9 TRBD1 . CASSTRQGSYNEQFF TGTGCCAGCAGCACGCGACAGGGTAGCTACAATGAGCAGTTCTTC
TRBJ1-2 TRBV23-1 TRBD1 . CASSQSHALSHRGTNYGYTF TGCGCCAGCAGTCAATCCCATGCCCTAAGTCACAGGGGGACCAACTATGGCTACACCTTC
TRBJ2-1 TRBV29-1 . . CSVGLEDSKKQFF TGCAGCGTTGGCCTTGAGGATAGCAAGAAGCAGTTCTTC
TRBJ2-2 TRBV28 TRBD2 . CASRRTSGAGELFF TGTGCCAGCAGAAGGACTAGCGGTGCCGGGGAGCTGTTTTTT
TRBJ2-7 TRBV3-1/TRBV3-2 TRBD1 . CASSQPLTGALYEQYF TGTGCCAGCAGCCAGCCTTTGACAGGGGCCCTTTACGAGCAGTACTTC
TRBJ2-1 TRBV11-3 TRBD1 . CASSPGQGAYNEQFF TGTGCCAGCAGCCCGGGACAGGGAGCCTACAATGAGCAGTTCTTC
TRBJ1-3 TRBV7-2 . . CASSLVPGGRSSGNTIYF TGTGCCAGCAGCTTAGTGCCAGGCGGGAGAAGCTCTGGAAACACCATATATTTT
TRBJ2-6 TRBV12-2 . once CASRLGDRVSGANVLTF TGTGCAAGTCGCTTAGGGGACAGGGTCTCTGGGGCCAACGTCCTGACTTTC
TRBJ1-5 TRBV5-8 . . CASSLMDTPNQPQHF TGTGCCAGCAGCTTGATGGACACCCCCAATCAGCCCCAGCATTTT
TRBJ1-5 TRBV6-2/TRBV6-3 . . CASSYGQEPWRPQHF TGTGCCAGCAGTTACGGCCAGGAACCGTGGCGGCCCCAGCATTTT
TRBJ2-1 TRBV6-4 TRBD2 . CASSAGGPSNEQFF TGTGCCAGCAGTGCGGGAGGGCCCTCCAATGAGCAGTTCTTC